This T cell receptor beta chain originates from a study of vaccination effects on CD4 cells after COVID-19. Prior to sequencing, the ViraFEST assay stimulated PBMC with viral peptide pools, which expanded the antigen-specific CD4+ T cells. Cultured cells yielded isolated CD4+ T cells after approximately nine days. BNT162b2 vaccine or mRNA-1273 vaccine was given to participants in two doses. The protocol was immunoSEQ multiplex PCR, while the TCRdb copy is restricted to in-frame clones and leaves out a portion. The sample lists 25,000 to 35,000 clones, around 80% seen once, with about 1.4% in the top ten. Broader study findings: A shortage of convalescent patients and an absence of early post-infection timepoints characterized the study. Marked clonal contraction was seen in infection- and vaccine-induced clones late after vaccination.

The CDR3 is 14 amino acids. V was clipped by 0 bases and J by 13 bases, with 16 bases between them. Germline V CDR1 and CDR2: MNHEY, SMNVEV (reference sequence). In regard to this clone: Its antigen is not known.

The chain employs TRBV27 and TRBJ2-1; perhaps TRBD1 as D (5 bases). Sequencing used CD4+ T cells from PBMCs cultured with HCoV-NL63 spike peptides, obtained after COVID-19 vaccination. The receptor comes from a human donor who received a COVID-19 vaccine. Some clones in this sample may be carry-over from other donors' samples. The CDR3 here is CASSLSKARRDQFF. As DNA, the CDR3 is TGTGCCAGCAGTTTATCGAAGGCGCGCAGGGATCAGTTCTTC.